There are a few counts of the clone carrying this T cell receptor (beta chain). The data derive from a study of graft-versus-host responses after intestinal transplantation. Study-wide background: Recipients uniformly received anti-thymocyte globulin induction, followed by tacrolimus and steroids for roughly 3 years.

Irradiated, violet-dye-labeled stimulator cells, roughly 200,000 in number, were plated with roughly 200,000 CFSE-labeled responder cells. This CDR3 is built from 13 residues. From germline, CDR1 is SGHTA and CDR2 FQGNSA. Trimming stripped 1 base from V and 8 bases from J, with 8 bases between. Data came from immunoSEQ multiplex PCR; TCRdb stores just in-frame clones and leaves some out. The sample consists of some 13,000 clones, roughly 30% of them appearing once. The clonotype comes from a human patient who received an intestinal transplant. The sequencing here drew on alloreactive CD4+ T cells from a mixed lymphocyte reaction culture, taken before intestinal transplant. This sample's subset: CFSE-low proliferating T cells sorted from approximately 6-day pre-transplant mixed lymphocyte reaction (GvH or HvG direction). The chain uses TRBV7-2 and TRBJ1-4; no firm D call. The CDR3 DNA sequence: TGTGCCAGCAGCTTAGTGTTTAGGGAAAAACTGTTTTTT. It is translated as CASSLVFREKLFF.